These T cell receptor beta chains were read from a single sample in a study of shared clonotypes between healthy human individuals. The protocol was immunoSEQ multiplex PCR, while the TCRdb copy is restricted to in-frame clones and leaves out a portion. Of 550,000 to 800,000 clones listed, approximately 74% were seen once; the top ten hold 1.7%. Sequenced material: memory CD4+ T cells sorted from blood. The receptors come from a woman aged 25 to 39 in good health. The CDR3 runs from the conserved cysteine through the conserved F or W. Fields, in order: J gene, CDR3 length, D gene, clone size, V gene, CDR3 DNA, CDR3 protein. A D gene is named only where the DNA matches it firmly. Size is omitted from some rows. Given values are once, few, many or a class for expanded clones.

J: TRBJ2-1
length: 13
D: -
size: -
V: TRBV27
DNA: TGTGCCAGCAGCTGGAACTCCTACAATGAGCAGTTCTTC
CDR3: CASSWNSYNEQFF

J: TRBJ2-7
length: 15
D: -
size: -
V: TRBV15
DNA: TGTGCCACCAGCAGAGTAGGGGGGAACTCCTACGAGCAGTACTTC
CDR3: CATSRVGGNSYEQYF

J: TRBJ1-3
length: 14
D: -
size: -
V: TRBV28
DNA: TGTGCCAGCAGTTGGGACGGCTCTGGAAACACCATATATTTT
CDR3: CASSWDGSGNTIYF

J: TRBJ1-5
length: 14
D: -
size: -
V: TRBV19
DNA: TGTGCCAGTAGTATAGGTTCAGGGGATCAGCCCCAGCATTTT
CDR3: CASSIGSGDQPQHF

J: TRBJ2-7
length: 14
D: -
size: -
V: TRBV10-3
DNA: TGTGCCATCAGCGATGACGGAGGATTTTACGAGCAGTACTTC
CDR3: CAISDDGGFYEQYF

J: TRBJ2-2
length: 16
D: -
size: few
V: TRBV4-2
DNA: TGTGCCAGCAGCCAAGAGGAGGGGGCGTTAACCGGGGAGCTGTTTTTT
CDR3: CASSQEEGALTGELFF

J: TRBJ1-1
length: 13
D: -
size: -
V: TRBV5-5
DNA: TGTGCCAGCAGCTTACAGATGAACACTGAAGCTTTCTTT
CDR3: CASSLQMNTEAFF

J: TRBJ1-1
length: 14
D: -
size: -
V: TRBV29-1
DNA: TGCAGCGCCGTGCGGGCAGGGAAGAACACTGAAGCTTTCTTT
CDR3: CSAVRAGKNTEAFF

J: TRBJ2-7
length: 13
D: TRBD2
size: -
V: TRBV11-2
DNA: TGTGCCAGCAGCTTGACTAGCAACTACGAGCAGTACTTC
CDR3: CASSLTSNYEQYF

J: TRBJ2-7
length: 15
D: TRBD2
size: -
V: TRBV2
DNA: TGTGCCAGCCTTGAATATAGCGGGATTAACTACGAGCAGTACTTC
CDR3: CASLEYSGINYEQYF

J: TRBJ2-2
length: 16
D: -
size: -
V: TRBV19
DNA: TGTGCCAGTAGACCGGGGACGGACGCGAACACCGGGGAGCTGTTTTTT
CDR3: CASRPGTDANTGELFF

J: TRBJ2-5
length: 15
D: -
size: -
V: TRBV5-4
DNA: TGTGCCAGCAGCGAATGGAGGATGAGCCGGGAGACCCAGTACTTC
CDR3: CASSEWRMSRETQYF

J: TRBJ2-2
length: 16
D: TRBD1
size: -
V: TRBV4-2
DNA: TGTGCCAGCAGCCAAGATAATCAGGGGGTGACCGGGGAGCTGTTTTTT
CDR3: CASSQDNQGVTGELFF

J: TRBJ2-7
length: 15
D: TRBD1
size: once
V: TRBV15
DNA: TGTGCCACCAGCAGGGGGACAGGGTCAACCTACGAGCAGTACTTC
CDR3: CATSRGTGSTYEQYF

J: TRBJ2-5
length: 17
D: TRBD2
size: once
V: TRBV10-3
DNA: TGTGCCATCAGTCGGACTAGCGGGACTAACAACCAAGAGACCCAGTACTTC
CDR3: CAISRTSGTNNQETQYF

J: TRBJ1-3
length: 12
D: -
size: few
V: TRBV28
DNA: TGTGCCAGCAGTTACTCTGGAAACACCATATATTTT
CDR3: CASSYSGNTIYF

J: TRBJ2-6
length: 20
D: TRBD2
size: -
V: TRBV5-1
DNA: TGCGCCAGCAGCGGGAGACTAGCGGGAGTCCCGAGCTCTGGGGCCAACGTCCTGACTTTC
CDR3: CASSGRLAGVPSSGANVLTF

J: TRBJ2-1
length: 15
D: -
size: -
V: TRBV2
DNA: TGTGCCAGCACCCCGCACCGGGCAGCCTACAATGAGCAGTTCTTC
CDR3: CASTPHRAAYNEQFF

J: TRBJ1-2
length: 16
D: TRBD1
size: -
V: TRBV27
DNA: TGTGCCAGCAGTTTTAGGGACAGCCAGTTTCTCTATGGCTACACCTTC
CDR3: CASSFRDSQFLYGYTF

J: TRBJ2-1
length: 13
D: TRBD1
size: -
V: TRBV23-1
DNA: TGCGCCAGCAGGTCAACAGGGGGCCGGGAGCAGTTCTTC
CDR3: CASRSTGGREQFF

J: TRBJ2-4
length: 15
D: -
size: -
V: TRBV7-2
DNA: TGTGCCAGCAGTCAAACCTGGGGAGCCAAAAACATTCAGTACTTC
CDR3: CASSQTWGAKNIQYF

J: TRBJ2-7
length: 14
D: TRBD1
size: -
V: TRBV7-2
DNA: TGTGCCAGCAGCCCGGACAGGGGGCCTGGGGAGCAGTACTTC
CDR3: CASSPDRGPGEQYF